The clone carrying this T cell receptor (beta chain) was seen a few times. Its target is not known. PCR used 60 Vbeta primers and 13 Jbeta primers. The repertoire was sequenced with immunoSEQ multiplex PCR; TCRdb's copy has only in-frame clones and lacks some. In the table there are about 160,000 clones, approximately 78% of which are singletons. CDR1 is MNHNS, CDR2 SASEGT, per germline. Trimming pared 3 bases from V and 5 bases from J, leaving 5 bases between. This CDR3 comprises 12 residues. These data are taken from a study of cytomegalovirus exposure and HLA in healthy donors. The overall study: Earlier work reported 100 million to 130 million unique TCR beta sequences from about 170 million T cells. Findings and limits, study-wide: In presence/absence analyses, roughly uniform sequencing depth across donors was assumed.

The sequence came from a girl aged 2 to 9 in good health and CMV-seropositive. This chain connects TRBV6-1 to TRBJ2-1; D not certain. Sample: PBMCs. CDR3 DNA sequence: TGTGCCAGCAGTGACCCGGACAATGAGCAGTTCTTC. Residues: CASSDPDNEQFF.